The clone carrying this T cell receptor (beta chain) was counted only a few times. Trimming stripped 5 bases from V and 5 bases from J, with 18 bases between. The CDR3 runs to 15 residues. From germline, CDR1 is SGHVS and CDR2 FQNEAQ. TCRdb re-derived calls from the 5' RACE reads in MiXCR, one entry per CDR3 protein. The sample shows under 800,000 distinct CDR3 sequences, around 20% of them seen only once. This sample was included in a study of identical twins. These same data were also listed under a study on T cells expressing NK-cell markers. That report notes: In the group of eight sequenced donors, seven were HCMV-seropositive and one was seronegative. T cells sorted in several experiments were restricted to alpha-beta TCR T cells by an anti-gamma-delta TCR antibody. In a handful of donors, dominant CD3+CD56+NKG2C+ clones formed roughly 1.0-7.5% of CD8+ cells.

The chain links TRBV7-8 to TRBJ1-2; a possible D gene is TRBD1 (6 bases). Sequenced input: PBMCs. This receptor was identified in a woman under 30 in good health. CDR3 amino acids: CASSPGAGAGYGYTF. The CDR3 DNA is TGTGCCAGCAGCCCAGGAGCAGGGGCAGGGTATGGCTACACCTTC.